Below are 30 T cell receptor beta chains sequenced from a single sample in a study of CD8+ T cells in alopecia areata. The treatment denotes: oral pan-JAK inhibitor, 5-10 mg twice daily. The sequencing template was cDNA reverse transcribed from extracted RNA. Only in-frame clones appear in the TCRdb table, and some are missing; sequencing was by immunoSEQ multiplex PCR. This sample has about 140,000 clones, with 82% found just once. The source material was CD8+ T cells sorted from blood, sampled at week 4, from a patient treated with tofacitinib. The receptors come from a human donor with alopecia areata.

This sequence joins TRBV4-1 and TRBJ2-3; 13 bases map to TRBD2. With V trimmed by 0 bases and J by 1 base, 1 base remained unmatched. The CDR3 has 17 residues. Germline V lookup: CDR1 MGHRA, CDR2 YSYEKL. The CDR3 nucleotides read TGCGCCAGCAGCCAAGATGGGACTAGCGGGGGCACAGATACGCAGTATTTT. Amino acids: CASSQDGTSGGTDTQYF.

The genes are TRBV29-1 and TRBJ2-5; D possibly matches TRBD1 or TRBD2 (5 bases each). The DNA end favors TRBJ2-7, so the J call may be wrong. The CDR3 length is 14 residues. From germline, CDR1 is SQVTM and CDR2 ANQGSEA. The CDR3 coding sequence is TGCAGCGTTGAGCTTCCGGGACGGAGCTACGAGCAGTACTTC. Encoded protein: CSVELPGRSYEQYF.

The chain combines TRBV6-1 with TRBJ2-7; TRBD1 or TRBD2 may be the D gene (5 bases each). V dropped 3 bases and J dropped 3 bases, with 12 bases sitting between them. The CDR3 spans 14 residues. The germline gives CDR1 MNHNS, CDR2 SASEGT. The CDR3 DNA is TGTGCCAGCAGTGAGGGGGACCCTAACTACGAGCAGTACTTC. This sequence encodes CASSEGDPNYEQYF.

In this sample, this clone turned up a few times. The chain carries TRBV7-2 and TRBJ2-5, with 9 bases that match TRBD2. Trimming cost V 4 bases and J 2 bases; bases outside gene matches: 5. The CDR3 covers 15 residues. The germline CDR1 and CDR2 sequences are SGHTA and FQGNSA. The CDR3 protein is CASSWAGGIQETQYF. The CDR3 DNA reads as TGTGCCAGCAGCTGGGCGGGGGGGATTCAAGAGACCCAGTACTTC.

V gene TRBV19 combines with J gene TRBJ1-6; no definite D call. The germline V gene encodes CDR1 LNHDA and CDR2 SQIVND (reference sequence). The CDR3 totals 15 residues. V lost 1 base to trimming and J lost 8 bases, with 12 bases between them. CDR3 in DNA: TGTGCCAGTAGTATAGTCGGGCATCTACATTCACCCCTCCACTTT. Its protein product is CASSIVGHLHSPLHF.

There are a few counts of this clone. The genes are TRBV5-4 and TRBJ2-3, with unresolved D. Trimming took off 0 bases at V and 6 bases at J, with 14 bases between the two ends. The CDR3 is 15 amino acids. Per germline, CDR1 SGHNT and CDR2 YYREEE (reference sequence). For the CDR3, the DNA is TGTGCCAGCAGCTTGGTGGGCAGCCGAAAGGATACGCAGTATTTT. Amino acids: CASSLVGSRKDTQYF. The full variable domain, its missing parts supplied by reference TRBV5-4 and TRBJ2-3, is ETGVTQSPTHLIKTRGQQVTLRCSSQSGHNTVSWYQQALGQGPQFIFQYYREEENGRGNFPPRFSGLQFPNYSSELNVNALELDDSALYLCASSLVGSRKDTQYFGPGTRLTVL.

This chain connects TRBV5-6 to TRBJ2-5; 7 bases map to TRBD1. This CDR3 is 16 amino acids long. Germline CDR1 SGHDT, CDR2 YYEEEE. Germline trimming cut 2 bases from V and 4 bases from J; bases unmatched to any gene: 11. CDR3 coding DNA: TGTGCCAGCAGCTTATGGACGGTAGGGGGCCGAGAGACCCAGTACTTC. This codes for CASSLWTVGGRETQYF.

This clone was detected only once. The chain uses TRBV7-9 and TRBJ2-5, with 9 nucleotides matching TRBD1. The germline V gene has CDR1 SEHNR and CDR2 FQNEAQ (reference sequence). J gave up 7 bases and V 5 bases, and 5 bases lay outside the gene matches. The CDR3 has 13 residues. The CDR3 DNA sequence: TGTGCCAGCAGCGGACAGGGGTGGGGGACCCAGTACTTC. This gives the protein CASSGQGWGTQYF.

The chain recombines TRBV7-6 with TRBJ2-1; TRBD2 matches 8 bases. The CDR3 is made up of 15 amino acids. Germline V gives CDR1 SGHVS, CDR2 FNYEAQ. Trimming removed 7 bases from V and 4 bases from J; junction bases left unmatched: 9. CDR3 bases: TGTGCCAGCACAAAAGGCGGGGGGCTATACAATGAGCAGTTCTTC. This codes for CASTKGGGLYNEQFF.

The V gene is TRBV4-1, the J gene TRBJ2-7, with 7 bases matching TRBD1. Germline CDR1 and CDR2: MGHRA and YSYEKL. V shed 3 bases and J 0 bases; nucleotides not matched to a gene: 5. The CDR3 runs to 15 residues. In nucleotides, the CDR3 is TGCGCCAGCAGCCATAAGACAGGGAGCTCCTACGAGCAGTACTTC. Protein product: CASSHKTGSSYEQYF.

V is TRBV18 and J is TRBJ2-7; 7 bases line up with TRBD1. The germline V gene has CDR1 KGHSH and CDR2 LQKENI. The CDR3 loop spans 15 amino acids. The V gene end was trimmed by 4 bases and the J gene end by 3 bases; junction bases not matched to a gene: 9. CDR3 in DNA: TGTGCCAGCTCACTCCTAAGGGACAGCTACTACGAGCAGTACTTC. This codes for CASSLLRDSYYEQYF.

V is TRBV29-1 and J is TRBJ1-2; no clear D. V was pared by 7 bases and J by 6 bases, with 12 bases between. CDR3 size: 11 residues. Germline CDR1 is SQVTM and CDR2 is ANQGSEA. Here the CDR3 reads CSADSQDGYTF. The CDR3 DNA is TGCAGCGCCGATAGTCAGGATGGCTACACCTTC.

The chain employs TRBV29-1 and TRBJ2-7, with D perhaps TRBD2 (7 bases). Germline V gene data show CDR1 as SQVTM and CDR2 as ANQGSEA. Trimming removed 6 bases from V and 4 bases from J, with 28 bases in between. This CDR3 comprises 17 residues. As DNA, the CDR3 is TGCAGCGTCTCCGGGACCCCGACGAGGGGGGGTCCTTACGAGCAGTACTTC. The encoded protein is CSVSGTPTRGGPYEQYF.

The CDR3 region is CASSLTGDYGYTF. The DNA for the CDR3 is TGCGCCAGCAGCCTAACAGGAGACTATGGCTACACCTTC. The J gene is TRBJ1-2, the V gene TRBV4-1; tentatively, D is TRBD1 (5 bases). The V gene lost 4 bases and the J gene lost 3 bases, with 9 bases spanning the gap. This CDR3 has 13 residues. The germline V gene has CDR1 MGHRA and CDR2 YSYEKL.

V usage is TRBV19 and J usage is TRBJ2-3, with 7 bases that match TRBD1. V shed 4 bases, J shed 2 bases, and the junction held 6 bases outside the gene matches. Germline V gene data show CDR1 as LNHDA and CDR2 as SQIVND (reference sequence). The CDR3 loop spans 15 amino acids. The CDR3 is CASSTLTGSTDTQYF. The CDR3 DNA is TGTGCCAGTAGTACGCTGACAGGGTCCACAGATACGCAGTATTTT.

The chain couples TRBV10-3 to TRBJ2-1, with D perhaps TRBD1 or TRBD2 (6 bases each). V was clipped by 10 bases and J by 4 bases, with 17 bases between them. The CDR3 length is 14 residues. Germline loops: CDR1 ENHRY, CDR2 SYGVKD. CDR3 loop: CATQGGLSYNEQFF. The CDR3 DNA is TGTGCCACCCAAGGGGGACTGAGTTACAATGAGCAGTTCTTC.

V and J are TRBV5-6 and TRBJ1-1, with D uncertain. The CDR3 loop spans 14 amino acids. In germline, CDR1 is SGHDT, CDR2 YYEEEE. The germline V and J ends were trimmed by 4 bases and 5 bases, with 15 bases remaining between them. CDR3 sequence reads: CASSPGDGLTEAFF. CDR3 sequence (DNA): TGTGCCAGCAGCCCTGGCGACGGGCTGACTGAAGCTTTCTTT.

The chain links TRBV30 to TRBJ2-7, with D perhaps TRBD2 (6 bases). Germline CDR1 is GTSNPN and CDR2 is SVGIG (reference sequence). The CDR3 is 10 amino acids. The V end was cut by 6 bases, the J end by 5 bases, with 8 bases between. CDR3: CACGGNEQYF. The DNA for the CDR3 is TGTGCCTGCGGGGGAAACGAGCAGTACTTC.

This sequence joins TRBV6-6 and TRBJ2-5, with TRBD2 as a possible D gene (5 bases). V gave up 2 bases and J gave up 7 bases, with 14 bases separating them. CDR1 is MNHNY and CDR2 is SVGAGI in the germline V gene (reference sequence). CDR3 length: 14 amino acids. This CDR3 reads CASSYRAAPGTQYF. CDR3 in DNA: TGTGCCAGCAGTTACCGAGCGGCCCCGGGGACCCAGTACTTC.

This chain links TRBV10-3 with TRBJ2-3, with D perhaps matching TRBD2 (5 bases). The CDR3 totals 13 residues. Trimming pared 5 bases from V and 2 bases from J, leaving 8 bases between. CDR1 is ENHRY and CDR2 is SYGVKD in the germline V gene. CDR3 in DNA: TGTGCCATCAGTTCTCTAGCCACAGATACGCAGTATTTT. Its translation: CAISSLATDTQYF.

The rearrangement joins TRBV4-1 to TRBJ1-4; D not certain. Germline V gene data show CDR1 as MGHRA and CDR2 as YSYEKL. The CDR3 is 16 residues long. The V end was cut by 4 bases, the J end by 4 bases, with 16 bases between. The DNA for the CDR3 is TGCGCCAGCAGCCCGACGTACGGGGTATATAATGAAAAACTGTTTTTT. This sequence encodes CASSPTYGVYNEKLFF.

The chain has TRBV7-6 and TRBJ2-3; no clear D gene. The CDR3 totals 14 residues. The V end was cut by 7 bases, the J end by 8 bases, with 19 bases between. Germline assignment: CDR1 SGHVS and CDR2 FNYEAQ. DNA for the CDR3: TGTGCCAGCACCCCGTCCGTCTTTGGTACTACGCAGTATTTT. Translating gives CASTPSVFGTTQYF.

The rearrangement uses TRBV7-8 and TRBJ2-5; the match to TRBD1 covers 7 bases. Looked up from germline, CDR1 is SGHVS and CDR2 is FQNEAQ. V trimming: 4 bases; J trimming: 3 bases; junction bases outside the gene matches: 14. This CDR3 comprises 17 residues. DNA of the CDR3: TGTGCCAGCAGCTCCAAGGGAAGGGGGCCCTTAAAAGAGACCCAGTACTTC. Encoded protein: CASSSKGRGPLKETQYF.

Only one count was recorded for this clone. The chain joins TRBV29-1 to TRBJ2-1; no clear D gene. The CDR3 is made up of 13 amino acids. The germline V and J ends were trimmed by 5 bases and 6 bases, with 14 bases remaining between them. Germline CDR1 is SQVTM and CDR2 is ANQGSEA. The CDR3 DNA is TGCAGCGTTTCAGACGGGCTAGTCAATGAGCAGTTCTTC. Encoded protein: CSVSDGLVNEQFF.

The V call is TRBV28, the J call TRBJ2-1; the match to TRBD2 covers 11 bases. V lost 7 bases and J lost 6; bases outside the gene matches: 5. This CDR3 region has 14 residues. Germline loops: CDR1 MDHEN, CDR2 SYDVKM. DNA of the CDR3: TGTGCCAGCACGGACACTAGCGGGGGCAATGAGCAGTTCTTC. Protein sequence: CASTDTSGGNEQFF.

In this sample, this clone turned up a few times. The sample carries other DNA sequences with the same CDR3. The chain employs TRBV7-9 and TRBJ2-7; no clear D gene. The CDR3 is made up of 11 amino acids. V lost 5 bases to trimming and J lost 4 bases, with 6 bases between them. Germline V gene data show CDR1 as SEHNR and CDR2 as FQNEAQ (reference sequence). CDR3 nucleotide sequence: TGTGCCAGCAGCCCAATTTACGAGCAGTACTTC. Encoded protein: CASSPIYEQYF.

The chain has TRBV15 and TRBJ2-2; weak D call: TRBD2 (5 bases). The germline V gene encodes CDR1 LNHNV and CDR2 YYDKDF (reference sequence). This CDR3 contains 11 residues. The germline V and J ends were trimmed by 6 bases and 6 bases, with 5 bases remaining between them. The CDR3 region is CATREAGELFF. Written as DNA, the CDR3 is TGTGCCACCAGGGAGGCCGGGGAGCTGTTTTTT.

The rearrangement links TRBV27 to TRBJ2-7, with 16 bases lining up with TRBD2. The V and J ends lost 6 bases and 0 bases, in that order; junction bases with no gene match: 5. The CDR3 runs to 17 residues. The germline V gene encodes CDR1 MNHEY and CDR2 SMNVEV (reference sequence). CDR3 bases: TGTGCCAGCAGCCCGGGACTAGCGGGGGGGAGCTCCTACGAGCAGTACTTC. It specifies CASSPGLAGGSSYEQYF.

The chain recombines TRBV4-1 with TRBJ2-5, with 8 bases that match TRBD1. Trimming at V came to 7 bases and at J to 3 bases, leaving 7 bases not matched to a gene. The germline CDR1 and CDR2 sequences are MGHRA and YSYEKL. There are 14 residues in the CDR3. This CDR3 reads CASTTATGEETQYF. The CDR3 DNA is TGCGCCAGCACCACAGCGACAGGGGAAGAGACCCAGTACTTC.

This chain links TRBV30 with TRBJ2-5, with unresolved D. The J call may be wrong; the DNA end is better matched by TRBJ2-7. CDR3 length: 13 residues. Germline CDR1 GTSNPN, CDR2 SVGIG (reference sequence). CDR3 bases: TGTGCCTGGAGTGCACGGTACGGCTACGAGCAGTACTTC. It translates to CAWSARYGYEQYF.